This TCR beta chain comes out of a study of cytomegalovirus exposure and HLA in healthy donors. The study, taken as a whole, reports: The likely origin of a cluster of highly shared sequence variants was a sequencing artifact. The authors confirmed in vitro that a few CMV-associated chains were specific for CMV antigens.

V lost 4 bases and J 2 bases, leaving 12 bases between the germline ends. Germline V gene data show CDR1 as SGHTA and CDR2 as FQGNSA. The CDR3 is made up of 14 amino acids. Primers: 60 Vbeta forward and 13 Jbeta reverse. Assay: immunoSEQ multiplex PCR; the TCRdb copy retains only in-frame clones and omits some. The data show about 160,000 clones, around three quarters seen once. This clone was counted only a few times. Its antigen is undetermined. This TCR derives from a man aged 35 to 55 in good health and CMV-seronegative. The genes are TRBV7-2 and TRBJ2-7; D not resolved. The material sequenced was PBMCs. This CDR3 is CASSYRHGTYEQYF. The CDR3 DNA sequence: TGTGCCAGCAGCTACCGACACGGCACCTACGAGCAGTACTTC.